The clone carrying this T cell receptor beta chain was observed at least ten times. This specimen comes from a study of T-cell reconstitution after alpha-beta-depleted transplantation in children. V trimming: 4 bases; J trimming: 4 bases; junction bases outside the gene matches: 4. CDR3 length: 13 residues. Germline assignment: CDR1 DFQATT and CDR2 SNEGSKA (reference sequence). During its preparation, the TCRbeta library received unique molecular identifiers. TCRdb processed the PCR reads anew with MiXCR; each CDR3 protein has one entry. Among 200,000 to 250,000 distinct CDR3 sequences listed, around 8.4% were seen once.

The chain is built from TRBV20-1 and TRBJ2-1, with 7 bases matching TRBD1. The sequence came from a male patient between 2 and 15 years old who had a stem cell transplant for acute myeloid leukemia, so the T cells may come from the graft donor. Sequences were derived from PBMCs, mostly from graft donor cells, sampled 360 days after TCRalphabeta/CD19-depleted stem cell transplant. The CDR3 reads CSATQGEYNEQFF. For the CDR3, the DNA is TGCAGTGCTACGCAGGGGGAGTACAATGAGCAGTTCTTC.